The rows below give T cell receptor beta chains drawn from one sample of a study of blood T cells in healthy people across ages. TCRdb reprocessed the 5' RACE reads with MiXCR, giving one entry per CDR3 protein. The repertoire holds about 1,400,000 distinct CDR3 sequences, with around 42% as singletons. Sequencing was done on a sample of blood. Every receptor here comes from a woman between 18 and 29 years old in good health. CDR3s include the opening cysteine and the closing phenylalanine or tryptophan. A D gene is named only where the DNA matches it firmly. Where a row states a size, it is once, few, many or the class of an expanded clone; other rows omit it.

DNA	CDR3	size	D	V	J
TGCAGTGCTAGGGTCGGGACAGACCATGAGCAGTTCTTC	CSARVGTDHEQFF	few	TRBD1	TRBV20-1	TRBJ2-1
TGTGCCAGCAGTTCCTCAAGGTCAGAGACCCAGTACTTC	CASSSSRSETQYF	few	NA	TRBV27	TRBJ2-5
TGCGCCAGCAGTTTGACAGGGGCAGCAACTAATGAAAAACTGTTTTTT	CASSLTGAATNEKLFF	NA	TRBD1	TRBV5-1	TRBJ1-4
TGCAGCGTTGATAATGGGGGGACCACTGAAGCTTTCTTT	CSVDNGGTTEAFF	many	NA	TRBV29-1	TRBJ1-1
TGCAGTGCTAGATCGATCCCGGGAGAAAAAGAGACCCAGTACTTC	CSARSIPGEKETQYF	NA	NA	TRBV20-1	TRBJ2-5
TGTGCCAGCAGTTACTCGGGGACAGCGAATAATTCACCCCTCCACTTT	CASSYSGTANNSPLHF	NA	TRBD1	TRBV6-5	TRBJ1-6
TGTGCCAGCAGCTTAGCGAGTCAGCCCCAGCATTTT	CASSLASQPQHF	NA	NA	TRBV7-2	TRBJ1-5
TGTGCCAGCGGCTCAACCCTACCCTGGGAGACCCAGTACTTC	CASGSTLPWETQYF	NA	NA	TRBV12-3/TRBV12-4	TRBJ2-5
TGTGCTAGCAGGACTAGCGGGTCTCAAGAGACCCAGTACTTC	CASRTSGSQETQYF	NA	TRBD2	TRBV12-5	TRBJ2-5
TGTGCCAGCAGAGCTTCCGGAGGAGGGTCCGAGCAGTACTTC	CASRASGGGSEQYF	NA	NA	TRBV27	TRBJ2-7
TGTGCCAGCAGTCGTTGGACAGGGGGCATTTTTAGTAGCTACACCTTC	CASSRWTGGIFSSYTF	few	TRBD1	TRBV12-3/TRBV12-4	TRBJ1-2
TGTGCCAGCAGCTTAATGGGGGCCGATGGCTACACCTTC	CASSLMGADGYTF	NA	NA	TRBV7-9	TRBJ1-2
TGTGCCAGCAGTTTCAGGGGCAATGAGCAGTTCTTC	CASSFRGNEQFF	many	NA	TRBV27	TRBJ2-1
TGTGCCAGCAGTAAGACAGGGCGGTACGAGCAGTACTTC	CASSKTGRYEQYF	few	NA	TRBV21-1	TRBJ2-7
TGTGCCAGCAGCCAAGATCCCCAAAGAAATGAGCAGTTCTTC	CASSQDPQRNEQFF	few	NA	TRBV4-2	TRBJ2-1
TGTGCCAGCAGTTTAAAGGAGGGGCCTAACTATGGCTACACCTTC	CASSLKEGPNYGYTF	NA	NA	TRBV12-3/TRBV12-4	TRBJ1-2
TGTGCCAGCAGCCAAGCTGGAAAAGCGTACTTC	CASSQAGKAYF	NA	NA	TRBV14	TRBJ2-7
TGTGCCAGCAGTTACACGTACGACGGCTCTGGAAACACCATATATTTT	CASSYTYDGSGNTIYF	NA	NA	TRBV6-6	TRBJ1-3
TGTGCCAGCAGTTCTTTCTCCGCCGGTAAATACAATGAGCAGTTCTTC	CASSSFSAGKYNEQFF	few	NA	TRBV27	TRBJ2-1
TGCAGCGGCGGACAGGGTCTACTCTACGAGCAGTACTTC	CSGGQGLLYEQYF	NA	TRBD1	TRBV29-1	TRBJ2-7
TGTGCCAGCAGCATAGACCAGGGGGTCTCGAACAATGAGCAGTTCTTC	CASSIDQGVSNNEQFF	NA	TRBD1	TRBV7-9	TRBJ2-1
TGCGCCAGCAGCCAACACCCGGACACAACTAATGAAAAACTGTTTTTT	CASSQHPDTTNEKLFF	NA	NA	TRBV4-1	TRBJ1-4
TGTGCCAGCAGTGGTCTGAGTGGCACAGATACGCAGTATTTT	CASSGLSGTDTQYF	NA	NA	TRBV9	TRBJ2-3
TGTGCCAGCAGCATGACTAGCGGGTTGTTGGAGACCCAGTACTTC	CASSMTSGLLETQYF	few	TRBD2	TRBV14	TRBJ2-5
TGTGCCATCGACGGCTACAATGAGCAGTTCTTC	CAIDGYNEQFF	NA	NA	TRBV28	TRBJ2-1
TGTGCCAGCAGTTTTGGGACAGGGGGACCGGGCCGTTTAGATCTTGGAGAGACCCAGTACTTC	CASSFGTGGPGRLDLGETQYF	NA	TRBD1	TRBV12-3/TRBV12-4	TRBJ2-5
TGCGCCAGCAGACGGACTAGCGGGGAATACGAGCAGTACTTC	CASRRTSGEYEQYF	NA	TRBD2	TRBV5-1	TRBJ2-7
TGTGCCAGCAGTGCCGACAGGGGAGGCTCCTACGAGCAGTACTTC	CASSADRGGSYEQYF	few	TRBD1	TRBV7-2	TRBJ2-7
TGTGCCAGCAGCCCCGGGACAGGGGATCGGGATACGCAGTATTTT	CASSPGTGDRDTQYF	few	TRBD1	TRBV6-5	TRBJ2-3
TGTGCCAGCAGAGGGGATACTGGGGCCAACGTCCTGACTTTC	CASRGDTGANVLTF	many	NA	TRBV6-4	TRBJ2-6
TGTGCCAGCAGTTTAGGGGTGTACTGTGGCTACACCTTC	CASSLGVYCGYTF	NA	NA	TRBV28	TRBJ1-2
TGTGCCATCGCCTCGGACAGGGATGTCAATGAGCAGTTCTTC	CAIASDRDVNEQFF	NA	TRBD1	TRBV10-3	TRBJ2-1
TGCAGCGTCTTAGGACTGAACTATGGCTACACCTTC	CSVLGLNYGYTF	NA	NA	TRBV29-1	TRBJ1-2
TGTGCCAGCAGTGAGCTAGCGGGGATCAATGAGCAGTTCTTC	CASSELAGINEQFF	NA	TRBD2	TRBV28	TRBJ2-1
TGCAGTGCCCTTAATCGTAGCTCCTACAATGAGCAGTTCTTC	CSALNRSSYNEQFF	few	NA	TRBV20-1	TRBJ2-1
TGTGCCAGCAGCGTATTTGAGGGTCCCGAGTCAGATGAAAAACTGTTTTTT	CASSVFEGPESDEKLFF	NA	NA	TRBV9	TRBJ1-4
TGCAGTGCTAGAGATTCGGGACAGGGTGGTAACGCTGAAGCTTTCTTT	CSARDSGQGGNAEAFF	NA	TRBD1	TRBV20-1	TRBJ1-1
TGCAGTGCTAGGCGGGCAGCGGGGAGGCCTAATGAGCAGTTCTTC	CSARRAAGRPNEQFF	NA	TRBD2	TRBV20-1	TRBJ2-1
TGCAGTGCTAGAGATCCGGGACAGGAGTACGGCTACACCTTC	CSARDPGQEYGYTF	NA	TRBD1	TRBV20-1	TRBJ1-2